This TCR beta chain was identified in a study of cytomegalovirus exposure and HLA in healthy donors. Of note for this clone: Its antigen is unknown.

In germline, CDR1 is SGHNT, CDR2 YYREEE (reference sequence). The CDR3 has 14 amino acids. The V segment lost 5 bases and the J segment 4 bases; nucleotides outside the gene matches: 4. Broader study findings: For presence/absence analyses, sequencing depth was assumed to be roughly uniform across donors.

PCR employed 60 Vbeta and 13 Jbeta primers. Clones were sequenced by immunoSEQ multiplex PCR, and TCRdb holds only the in-frame ones, with some missing. The table has 150,000 to 200,000 clones, about 70% seen once. This sequence originates from a middle-aged woman in good health and CMV-seropositive. J is TRBJ1-3 and V is TRBV5-4, with 9 bases aligning to TRBD1. The source material was PBMCs. The CDR3 spells CASRPGQGGNTIYF. The CDR3 DNA reads TGTGCCAGCAGACCGGGACAGGGAGGAAACACCATATATTTT.